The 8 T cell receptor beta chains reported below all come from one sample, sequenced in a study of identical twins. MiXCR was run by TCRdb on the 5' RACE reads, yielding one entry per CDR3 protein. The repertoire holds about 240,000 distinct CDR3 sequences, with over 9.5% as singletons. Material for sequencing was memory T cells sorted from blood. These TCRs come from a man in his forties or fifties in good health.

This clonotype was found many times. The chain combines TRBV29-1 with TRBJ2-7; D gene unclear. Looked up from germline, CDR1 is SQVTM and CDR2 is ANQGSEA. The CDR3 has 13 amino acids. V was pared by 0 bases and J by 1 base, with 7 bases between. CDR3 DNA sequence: TGCAGCGTTGAAGATCTTCGGTCCTACGAGCAGTACTTC. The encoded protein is CSVEDLRSYEQYF.

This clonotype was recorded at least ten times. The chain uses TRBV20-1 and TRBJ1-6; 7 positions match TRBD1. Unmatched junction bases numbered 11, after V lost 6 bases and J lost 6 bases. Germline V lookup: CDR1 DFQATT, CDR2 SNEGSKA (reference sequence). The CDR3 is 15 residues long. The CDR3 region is CSASQGGRGNSPLHF. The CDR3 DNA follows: TGCAGTGCAAGTCAGGGGGGGAGGGGTAATTCACCCCTCCACTTT.

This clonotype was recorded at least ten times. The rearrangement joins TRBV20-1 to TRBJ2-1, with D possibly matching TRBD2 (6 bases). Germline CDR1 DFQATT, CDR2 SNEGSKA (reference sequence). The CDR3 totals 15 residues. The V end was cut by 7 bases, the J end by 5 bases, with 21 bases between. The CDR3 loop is CSEMRHRRGDNEQFF. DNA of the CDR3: TGCAGTGAAATGCGGCACCGGCGGGGAGACAATGAGCAGTTCTTC.

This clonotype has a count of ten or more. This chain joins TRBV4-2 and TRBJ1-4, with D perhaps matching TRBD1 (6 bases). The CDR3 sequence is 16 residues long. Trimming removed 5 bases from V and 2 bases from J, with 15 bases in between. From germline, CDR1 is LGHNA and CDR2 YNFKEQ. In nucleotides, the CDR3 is TGTGCCAGCAGCTCCAGGGGTCGGGGTACTAATGAAAAACTGTTTTTT. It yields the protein CASSSRGRGTNEKLFF.

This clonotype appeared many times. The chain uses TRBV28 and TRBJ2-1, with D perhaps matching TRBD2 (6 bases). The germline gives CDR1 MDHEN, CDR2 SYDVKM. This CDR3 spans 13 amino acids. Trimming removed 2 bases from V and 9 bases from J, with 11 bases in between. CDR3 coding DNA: TGTGCCAGCAGTTTAAATAGCGGATCTGAGCAGTTCTTC. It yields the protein CASSLNSGSEQFF. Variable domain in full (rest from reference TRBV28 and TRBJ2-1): DVKVTQSSRYLVKRTGEKVFLECVQDMDHENMFWYRQDPGLGLRLIYFSYDVKMKEKGDIPEGYSVSREKKERFSLILESASTNQTSMYLCASSLNSGSEQFFGPGTRLTVL.

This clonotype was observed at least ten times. CDR3 amino acids: CASSLTTSGFSYNEQFF. The CDR3 nucleotides read TGTGCCAGCAGCCTGACGACTAGTGGCTTCTCATACAATGAGCAGTTCTTC. The J gene is TRBJ2-1, the V gene TRBV11-1; perhaps TRBD2 as D (6 bases). Germline V gives CDR1 SGHAT, CDR2 FQDESV (reference sequence). V lost 5 bases and J 4 bases, leaving 21 bases between the germline ends. CDR3 length: 17 residues.

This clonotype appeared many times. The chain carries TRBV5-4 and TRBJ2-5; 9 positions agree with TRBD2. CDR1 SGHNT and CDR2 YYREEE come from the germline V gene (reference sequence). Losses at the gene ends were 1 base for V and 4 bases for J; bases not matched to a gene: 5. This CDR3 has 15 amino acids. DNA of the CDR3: TGTGCCAGCAGCTTGCGCGGGGGGGTATCAGAGACCCAGTACTTC. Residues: CASSLRGGVSETQYF.

The CDR3 nucleotides read TGTGCCAGTAGTATACAGGGTTTTGCAGATACGCAGTATTTT. Protein sequence: CASSIQGFADTQYF. The rearrangement links TRBV19 to TRBJ2-3, with a possible D match to TRBD1 (5 bases). Between the trimmed V and J ends, which lost 2 bases and 4 bases, there was a span of 10 bases. CDR3 length: 14 residues. Germline CDR1 LNHDA, CDR2 SQIVND (reference sequence).